Shown below are 30 T cell receptor beta chains from a single sample sequenced in a study of T cell repertoires in cytomegalovirus infection. MiXCR, run by TCRdb on the reads, gives a single entry per CDR3 protein. The data show 600,000 to 800,000 distinct CDR3 sequences, 20% to 25% seen once. Sequencing was done on a sample of CD8+ T cells from PBMCs. The receptors were sampled from a human donor in good health (CMV status not recorded). Some clones in this sample may be carry-over from other donors' samples.

Only a few counts were recorded for this clonotype. This chain uses TRBV15 with TRBJ2-7; 7 positions match TRBD1. This CDR3 region has 14 residues. Trimming cost V 0 bases and J 6 bases; bases outside gene matches: 5. The germline V gene encodes CDR1 LNHNV and CDR2 YYDKDF (reference sequence). CDR3 DNA sequence: TGTGCCACCAGCAGAGACCTGACAGGGTTCGAGCAGTACTTC. It translates to CATSRDLTGFEQYF.

This clonotype was detected many times. The chain has TRBV7-2 and TRBJ2-7; D gene ambiguous. CDR1 and CDR2 from the germline V gene are SGHTA and FQGNSA. The CDR3 length is 11 residues. Trimming cost V 2 bases and J 6 bases, with 5 bases left between them. This chain's CDR3 is CASSLSFEQYF. The CDR3 DNA sequence: TGTGCCAGCAGCTTATCGTTCGAGCAGTACTTC.

The J gene is TRBJ1-1, the V gene TRBV4-1; D is perhaps TRBD1 (6 bases). CDR3 length: 15 amino acids. V shed 1 base and J shed 4 bases, with 13 bases lying between them. Germline CDR1 is MGHRA and CDR2 is YSYEKL. DNA of the CDR3: TGCGCCAGCAGCCAAGTGGCAGGGGTGATCACTGAAGCTTTCTTT. Protein: CASSQVAGVITEAFF.

The chain has TRBV29-1 and TRBJ2-1, with 11 bases aligning to TRBD2. CDR3 length equals 15 residues. CDR1 is SQVTM, CDR2 ANQGSEA, per germline. Trimming removed 0 bases from V and 12 bases from J; junction bases left unmatched: 10. DNA of the CDR3: TGCAGCGTTGAAGATTATAGCGGGGGGGCCTTTTTGCAGTTCTTC. It is translated as CSVEDYSGGAFLQFF.

This clonotype was seen at least ten times. The CDR3 sequence: CASSLVWTGGRNTDTQYF. In DNA, the CDR3 is TGCGCCAGCAGCTTGGTGTGGACAGGGGGCAGGAACACAGATACGCAGTATTTT. The rearrangement joins TRBV5-1 to TRBJ2-3; 11 nucleotides match TRBD1. The germline V gene has CDR1 SGHRS and CDR2 YFSETQ. This CDR3 region has 18 residues. The ends lost 0 bases at V and 2 bases at J; junction bases unmatched: 8.

The table lists this clonotype with a few counts. The J gene is TRBJ1-1, the V gene TRBV28; a possible D gene is TRBD1 (6 bases). Trimming cost V 2 bases and J 10 bases, with 17 bases left between them. This CDR3 has 14 amino acids. Germline V CDR1 and CDR2: MDHEN, SYDVKM. The CDR3 DNA reads as TGTGCCAGCAGTTTAAGGGGGGCAAGGGTCGGAGCTTTCTTT. Amino acids: CASSLRGARVGAFF.

The sample holds a few counts of this clonotype. The chain recombines TRBV5-1 with TRBJ2-3, with D tentatively TRBD2 (6 bases). Germline CDR1 is SGHRS and CDR2 is YFSETQ. The ends were cut back, 6 bases at V and 0 bases at J, with 14 bases in the middle. CDR3 size: 15 residues. The CDR3 sequence: CASNAGPQSTDTQYF. For the CDR3, the DNA is TGCGCCAGCAATGCGGGACCACAAAGCACAGATACGCAGTATTTT.

This clonotype was seen at least ten times. This chain connects TRBV5-6 to TRBJ2-7; D is ambiguous. V was cut by 6 bases and J by 3 bases, with 16 bases left in between. Germline V gene data show CDR1 as SGHDT and CDR2 as YYEEEE. The CDR3 covers 14 residues. This CDR3 reads CASTFAGRIYEQYV. The CDR3 DNA reads as TGTGCCAGCACCTTCGCTGGTCGGATCTACGAGCAGTACGTC.

In its sample, this clonotype was seen a few times. This rearrangement joins TRBV19 to TRBJ1-5; D gene uncertain. The CDR3 is made up of 14 amino acids. V was pared by 6 bases and J by 4 bases, with 13 bases between. Germline CDR1 is LNHDA and CDR2 is SQIVND (reference sequence). CDR3 protein: CASRGSKLNQPQHF. The CDR3 DNA reads TGTGCCAGTAGAGGTTCAAAGCTTAATCAGCCCCAGCATTTT.

The V gene is TRBV6-2 or TRBV6-3, the J gene TRBJ2-1, with 12 bases aligning to TRBD2. V lost 6 bases and J lost 1; bases outside the gene matches: 4. The CDR3 is 16 residues long. CDR1 and CDR2 (germline): MNHEY, SVGEGT. The CDR3 sequence is CASRRLAGGSYNEQFF. Written as DNA, the CDR3 is TGTGCCAGCAGACGTCTAGCGGGGGGGTCCTACAATGAGCAGTTCTTC.

This rearrangement joins TRBV12-3 or TRBV12-4 to TRBJ2-5, with TRBD2 matching over 9 bases. CDR3 length equals 17 residues. V was clipped by 5 bases and J by 4 bases; unmatched bases: 14. Written as DNA, the CDR3 is TGTGCCAGCAGTGCCAGCGGTCGAGCGGGGGGACGAGAGACCCAGTACTTC. Its protein product is CASSASGRAGGRETQYF.

Regarding this clonotype: This clone may be a read error of a much larger clone one base away. This chain uses TRBV7-2 with TRBJ2-7; D not resolved. The CDR3 covers 13 residues. Per germline, CDR1 SGHTA and CDR2 FQGNSA. The CDR3 DNA follows: TGTGTCAGCAGCTTCCCTAGCTCCTACGAGCAGTACTTC. Its translation: CVSSFPSSYEQYF. The variable domain in full, with the rest retrieved from reference TRBV7-2 and TRBJ2-7, is GAGVSQSPSNKVTEKGKDVELRCDPISGHTALYWYRQSLGQGLEFLIYFQGNSAPDKSGLPSDRFSAERTGGSVSTLTIQRTQQEDSAVYLCVSSFPSSYEQYFGPGTRLTVT.

This clonotype was recorded at least ten times. CDR3 amino acids: CASSHGLAGNEAYEQYF. The CDR3 DNA sequence: TGTGCCAGCAGCCATGGACTAGCGGGGAACGAGGCCTACGAGCAGTACTTC. The rearrangement uses TRBV7-2 and TRBJ2-7, with 12 bases identical to TRBD2. Germline V gives CDR1 SGHTA, CDR2 FQGNSA. V lost 5 bases and J lost 2; bases outside the gene matches: 10. This CDR3 comprises 17 residues.

This chain connects TRBV29-1 to TRBJ2-7; tentative D call: TRBD1 (6 bases). This CDR3 contains 13 residues. V was trimmed by 2 bases and J by 3 bases, leaving 11 bases between them. Germline V gene data show CDR1 as SQVTM and CDR2 as ANQGSEA. The CDR3 reads CSVESGADYEQYF. CDR3 in DNA: TGCAGCGTTGAATCAGGGGCAGACTACGAGCAGTACTTC.

This clonotype was seen more than once but under ten times. This chain uses TRBV20-1 with TRBJ2-7, with a tentative D call TRBD1 (5 bases). V lost 4 bases to trimming and J lost 7 bases, with 20 bases between them. Germline values: CDR1 DFQATT, CDR2 SNEGSKA (reference sequence). The CDR3 extends over 14 amino acids. As DNA, the CDR3 is TGCAGTGCTACCCCGACAGTCCCTGCTCGGGAGCAGTACGTC. Its protein product is CSATPTVPAREQYV.

The V call is TRBV4-2, the J call TRBJ2-1; 9 bases are shared with TRBD2. The CDR3 length is 14 residues. The germline CDR1 and CDR2 sequences are LGHNA and YNFKEQ. V shed 3 bases and J 10 bases; nucleotides not matched to a gene: 7. The DNA for the CDR3 is TGTGCCAGCAGCCATAGGGCTAGCGGGGCGGAGCAGTTCTTC. Its translation is CASSHRASGAEQFF.

This sequence joins TRBV28 and TRBJ2-1; the D is unclear. Looked up from germline, CDR1 is MDHEN and CDR2 is SYDVKM. The CDR3 totals 18 residues. The V and J ends lost 6 bases and 3 bases respectively, with 24 bases between them. CDR3 bases: TGTGCCAGCAGAATTTTAGTGGACGCAAGGGTAGGCTACAATGAGCAGTTCTTC. This codes for CASRILVDARVGYNEQFF.

A word on this clonotype: A much larger clone differs by one base, so this may be a read error. The gene calls are TRBV12-3 or TRBV12-4 and TRBJ2-7; TRBD1 is a possible D gene (5 bases). Trimming removed 4 bases from V and 3 bases from J, with 13 bases in between. The CDR3 extends over 14 amino acids. CDR3 protein: CASSSAPRDYEQYF. The CDR3 DNA reads as TGTGCCAGCAGTTCTGCCCCCAGGGACTACGAGCAGTACTTC.

This clonotype was observed a handful of times. V gene TRBV4-3 combines with J gene TRBJ2-1; D gene uncertain. Per the germline V gene, CDR1 is LGHNA and CDR2 is YSLEER. The CDR3 has 16 residues. Trimming left V 0 bases short and J 0 bases short, with 9 bases between. CDR3 nucleotides: TGCGCCAGCAGCCAAGAGGCCAGGCGCTCCTACAATGAGCAGTTCTTC. It is translated as CASSQEARRSYNEQFF.

This clonotype showed up just a few times. The chain links TRBV18 to TRBJ2-1, with D perhaps matching TRBD1 or TRBD2 (6 bases each). The germline V and J ends were trimmed by 2 bases and 6 bases, with 14 bases remaining between them. This CDR3 region has 15 residues. Germline CDR1 KGHSH, CDR2 LQKENI. As DNA, the CDR3 is TGTGCCAGCTCACCAGAGGGGGGCCGGGGCAATGAGCAGTTCTTC. Translation: CASSPEGGRGNEQFF.

The gene calls are TRBV29-1 and TRBJ2-7; D unresolved. This CDR3 contains 15 residues. CDR1 and CDR2 (germline): SQVTM, ANQGSEA. Trimming left V 6 bases short and J 3 bases short, with 21 bases between. CDR3 coding DNA: TGCAGCGTGCTCGGACGGCCCCCGGCCGTCTACGAGCAGTACTTC. It specifies CSVLGRPPAVYEQYF.

This clonotype was seen at least ten times. Here the CDR3 DNA reads TGTGCCAGCAGTTCCGCGGTCAATGGGGAGCAGTACGTC. It yields the protein CASSSAVNGEQYV. This chain joins TRBV11-2 and TRBJ2-7; no reliable D call. Germline V CDR1 and CDR2: SGHAT, FQNNGV. This CDR3 is built from 13 residues. V was clipped by 6 bases and J by 7 bases, with 16 bases between them.

There are many counts of this clonotype. The chain carries TRBV12-3 or TRBV12-4 and TRBJ2-1; D gene unclear. V was cut by 5 bases and J by 4 bases, with 3 bases left in between. The CDR3 has 11 amino acids. The CDR3 loop is CASSQYNEQFF. The CDR3 region has the DNA TGTGCCAGCAGTCAATACAATGAGCAGTTCTTC.

The chain employs TRBV20-1 and TRBJ1-2; 7 bases map to TRBD1. V lost 4 bases, J lost 7 bases, and 9 bases stayed unmatched. The V gene's germline CDR1 is DFQATT and CDR2 SNEGSKA (reference sequence). The CDR3 is 13 residues long. CDR3: CSATNRGASGYTF. Written as DNA, the CDR3 is TGCAGTGCTACCAACAGGGGTGCCAGTGGCTACACCTTC.

This clonotype was seen ten or more times. This CDR3 is CASSSGQGAAYEQYV. The CDR3 DNA is TGTGCCAGCAGTTCCGGACAGGGGGCGGCTTACGAGCAGTACGTC. V is TRBV28 and J is TRBJ2-7; 11 bases are a match to TRBD1. The CDR3 covers 15 residues. CDR1 and CDR2 from the germline V gene are MDHEN and SYDVKM. Trimming at V came to 4 bases and at J to 4 bases, leaving 6 bases not matched to a gene.

This clonotype came up many times. The chain has TRBV7-9 and TRBJ1-1, with 10 bases aligning to TRBD1. Germline assignment: CDR1 SEHNR and CDR2 FQNEAQ (reference sequence). V shed 5 bases, J shed 6 bases, and the junction held 9 bases outside the gene matches. The CDR3 consists of 15 residues. The DNA for the CDR3 is TGTGCCAGCAGCAACTCTGGACAGGGGGAATCTGAAGCTTTCTTT. As protein: CASSNSGQGESEAFF.

V gene TRBV29-1 combines with J gene TRBJ2-1; 8 nucleotides line up with TRBD2. The CDR3 runs 18 residues. Germline trimming cut 1 base from V and 4 bases from J; bases unmatched to any gene: 15. CDR1 SQVTM and CDR2 ANQGSEA come from the germline V gene. In nucleotides, the CDR3 is TGCAGCGTTGAAGGAGCACGCGGCACTAGCGGATTTTACAATGAGCAGTTCTTC. Amino acid sequence: CSVEGARGTSGFYNEQFF.

This clonotype occurred a few times. This chain joins TRBV29-1 and TRBJ2-1; D assignment may be TRBD1 or TRBD2 (5 bases each). The CDR3 loop spans 16 amino acids. Germline CDR1 SQVTM, CDR2 ANQGSEA. V gave up 1 base and J gave up 1 base, with 14 bases separating them. The CDR3 nucleotides read TGCAGCGTTGAAGGAGGGCAGGGAACTTCCTACAATGAGCAGTTCTTC. This sequence encodes CSVEGGQGTSYNEQFF.

This clonotype has more than one count but fewer than ten. The chain is built from TRBV20-1 and TRBJ1-5; D may be TRBD1 (6 bases). Deletions cut 3 bases from V and 5 bases from J, with 11 bases between. Germline lookup yields CDR1 DFQATT and CDR2 SNEGSKA (reference sequence). The CDR3 has 13 residues. The CDR3 DNA is TGCAGTGCTAGCGGGACACCTTATCAGCCCCAGCATTTT. It translates to CSASGTPYQPQHF.

CDR3 DNA sequence: TGTGCCAGCAGCGATGCCTCTACAGGGAAATTCTACGAGCAGTACTTC. Translated, it gives CASSDASTGKFYEQYF. This chain uses TRBV7-9 with TRBJ2-7, with a weak D call TRBD1 (6 bases). The CDR3 is 16 amino acids. V shed 5 bases and J shed 3 bases, with 20 bases lying between them. In germline, CDR1 is SEHNR, CDR2 FQNEAQ (reference sequence).